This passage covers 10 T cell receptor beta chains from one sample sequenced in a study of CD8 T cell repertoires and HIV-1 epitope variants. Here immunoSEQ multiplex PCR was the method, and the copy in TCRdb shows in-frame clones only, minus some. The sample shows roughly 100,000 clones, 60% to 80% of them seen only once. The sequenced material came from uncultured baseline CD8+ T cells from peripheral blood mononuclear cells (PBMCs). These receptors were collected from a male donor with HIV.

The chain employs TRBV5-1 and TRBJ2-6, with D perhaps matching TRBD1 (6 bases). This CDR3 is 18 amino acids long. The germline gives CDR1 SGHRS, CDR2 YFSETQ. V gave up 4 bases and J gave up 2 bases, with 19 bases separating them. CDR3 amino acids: CASSGIQGIPTGANVLTF. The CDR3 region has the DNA TGCGCCAGCAGCGGTATACAGGGTATTCCTACTGGGGCCAACGTCCTGACTTTC. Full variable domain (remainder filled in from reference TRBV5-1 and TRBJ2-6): KAGVTQTPRYLIKTRGQQVTLSCSPISGHRSVSWYQQTPGQGLQFLFEYFSETQRNKGNFPGRFSGRQFSNSRSEMNVSTLELGDSALYLCASSGIQGIPTGANVLTFGAGSRLTVL.

CDR3 sequence reads: CASSHLGGRMGEQFF. The CDR3 nucleotides are TGTGCCAGCAGCCATTTAGGCGGGAGGATGGGTGAGCAGTTCTTC. This sequence joins TRBV14 and TRBJ2-1; 8 positions agree with TRBD2. Germline loops: CDR1 SGHDN, CDR2 FVKESK. The CDR3 loop spans 15 amino acids. V shed 3 bases, J shed 9 bases, and the junction held 10 bases outside the gene matches.

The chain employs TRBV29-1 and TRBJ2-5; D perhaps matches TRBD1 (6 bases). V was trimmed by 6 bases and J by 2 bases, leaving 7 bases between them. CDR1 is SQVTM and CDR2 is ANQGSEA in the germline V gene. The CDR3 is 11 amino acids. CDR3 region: CSVQGQETQYF. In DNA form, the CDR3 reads TGCAGCGTACAGGGTCAAGAGACCCAGTACTTC. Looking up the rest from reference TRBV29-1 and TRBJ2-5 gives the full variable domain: SAVISQKPSRDICQRGTSLTIQCQVDSQVTMMFWYRQQPGQSLTLIATANQGSEATYESGFVIDKFPISRPNLTFSTLTVSNMSPEDSSIYLCSVQGQETQYFGPGTRLLVL.

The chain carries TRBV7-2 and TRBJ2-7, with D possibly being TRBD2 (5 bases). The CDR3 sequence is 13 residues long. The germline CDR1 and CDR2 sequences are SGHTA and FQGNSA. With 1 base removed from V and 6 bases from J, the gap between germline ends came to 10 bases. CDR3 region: CASSLGEFVEQYF. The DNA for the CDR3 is TGTGCCAGCAGCTTAGGGGAGTTTGTCGAGCAGTACTTC.

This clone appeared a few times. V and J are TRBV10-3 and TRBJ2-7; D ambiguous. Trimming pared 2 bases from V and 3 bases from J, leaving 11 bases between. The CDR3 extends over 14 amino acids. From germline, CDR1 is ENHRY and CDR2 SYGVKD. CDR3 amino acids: CAISETEVSYEQYF. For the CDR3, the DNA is TGTGCCATCAGTGAGACAGAGGTTAGCTACGAGCAGTACTTC.

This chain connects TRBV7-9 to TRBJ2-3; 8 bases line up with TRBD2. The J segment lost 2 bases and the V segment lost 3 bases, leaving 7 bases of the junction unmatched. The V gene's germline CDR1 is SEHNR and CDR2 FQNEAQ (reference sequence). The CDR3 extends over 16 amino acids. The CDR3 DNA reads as TGTGCCAGCAGCTTGTACACTAGCGGCTTCACAGATACGCAGTATTTT. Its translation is CASSLYTSGFTDTQYF.

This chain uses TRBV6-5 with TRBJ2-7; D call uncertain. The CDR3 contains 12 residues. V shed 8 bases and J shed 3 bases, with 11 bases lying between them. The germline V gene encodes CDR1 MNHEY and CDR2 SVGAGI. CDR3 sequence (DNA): TGTGCCAGCCTTCTCTTGGTCTACGAGCAGTACTTC. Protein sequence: CASLLLVYEQYF.

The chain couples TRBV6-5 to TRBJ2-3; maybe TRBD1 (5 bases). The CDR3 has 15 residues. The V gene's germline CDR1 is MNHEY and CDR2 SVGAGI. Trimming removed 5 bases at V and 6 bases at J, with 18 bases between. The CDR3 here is CASSRQGERADTQYF. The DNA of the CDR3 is TGTGCCAGCAGTCGCCAAGGGGAAAGGGCGGATACGCAGTATTTT.

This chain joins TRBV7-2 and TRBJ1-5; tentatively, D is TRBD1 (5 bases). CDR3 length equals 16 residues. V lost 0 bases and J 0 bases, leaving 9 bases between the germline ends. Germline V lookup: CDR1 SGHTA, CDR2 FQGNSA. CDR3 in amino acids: CASSLAQGVSNQPQHF. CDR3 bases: TGTGCCAGCAGCTTAGCCCAAGGGGTTAGCAATCAGCCCCAGCATTTT.

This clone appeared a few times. CDR3 protein: CASSFGGGEKLFF. Written as DNA, the CDR3 is TGTGCCAGCAGCTTCGGGGGAGGGGAAAAACTGTTTTTT. The chain has TRBV7-9 and TRBJ1-4; possibly TRBD1 for D (5 bases). This CDR3 is 13 amino acids long. Germline V CDR1 and CDR2: SEHNR, FQNEAQ (reference sequence). V shed 3 bases and J shed 8 bases, with 10 bases lying between them. The full variable domain, in which reference TRBV7-9 and TRBJ1-4 provide the parts outside the CDR3, is DTGVSQNPRHKITKRGQNVTFRCDPISEHNRLYWYRQTLGQGPEFLTYFQNEAQLEKSRLLSDRFSAERPKGSFSTLEIQRTEQGDSAMYLCASSFGGGEKLFFGSGTQLSVL.